What follows are 6 T cell receptor beta chains derived from one specimen sequenced in a study of blood T cells in healthy people across ages. A second PCR of 7 to 11 cycles used a sample-barcoded 5' primer and a J-beta primer mix. One entry per CDR3 protein results from TCRdb running MiXCR on the 5' RACE reads. The sample yields about 640,000 distinct CDR3 sequences, approximately 40% seen once. Material for sequencing was blood. The receptors were gathered from a man older than 75 in good health.

The chain has TRBV9 and TRBJ2-7; D gene unclear. CDR1 is SGDLS, CDR2 YYNGEE, per germline. Trimming took off 0 bases at V and 0 bases at J, with 16 bases between the two ends. The CDR3 spans 17 residues. CDR3 region: CASSVDGGSYNSYEQYF. The CDR3 DNA follows: TGTGCCAGCAGCGTAGATGGCGGCAGCTATAACTCCTACGAGCAGTACTTC.

This clonotype showed up many times. The chain joins TRBV27 to TRBJ2-5; the D gene is possibly TRBD2 (6 bases). From germline, CDR1 is MNHEY and CDR2 SMNVEV (reference sequence). The CDR3 contains 13 residues. The V end was cut by 6 bases, the J end by 2 bases, with 10 bases between. The CDR3 DNA reads TGTGCCAGCAGGAGGGACTCACAAGAGACCCAGTACTTC. Protein sequence: CASRRDSQETQYF.

As regards this clonotype: Sequence at one end of the junction differs from germline and may be a read error. The chain joins TRBV27 to TRBJ2-7, with D perhaps TRBD2 (6 bases). Germline-derived CDR1 and CDR2 are MNHEY and SMNVEV (reference sequence). The CDR3 totals 18 residues. The CDR3 protein is CTSSLSSSPAVAGNEQYF. CDR3 nucleotide sequence: TGTACCAGCAGCCTTAGTAGCTCCCCCGCGGTGGCGGGGAACGAGCAGTACTTC.

The CDR3 DNA reads as TGTGCCAGCAGTTACCGGCAGCGGGAGGGCCGGGGCTATAAGCAGTTCTTC. This encodes CASSYRQREGRGYKQFF. This chain uses TRBV6-2 or TRBV6-3 with TRBJ2-1; 10 nucleotides match TRBD2. Germline CDR1 reads MNHEY; CDR2 reads SVGEGT. CDR3 length: 17 amino acids. V shed 2 bases, J shed 11 bases, and the junction held 15 bases outside the gene matches.

In this sample, this clonotype turned up many times. The chain combines TRBV29-1 with TRBJ2-7, with 9 bases lining up with TRBD2. The V gene's germline CDR1 is SQVTM and CDR2 ANQGSEA. The CDR3 runs to 13 residues. Unmatched junction bases numbered 5, after V lost 4 bases and J lost 4 bases. For the CDR3, the DNA is TGCAGCGTTGCGCAGCGGGAGGAGTACGAGCAGTACTTC. Translated: CSVAQREEYEQYF.

This clonotype was detected only once. The DNA for the CDR3 is TGTGCCAGCAGTGGGGCCGGGGCTCAGCCCCAGCATTTT. Translated: CASSGAGAQPQHF. The V and J genes are TRBV6-1 and TRBJ1-5; D is possibly TRBD1 (5 bases). This CDR3 has 13 amino acids. Germline CDR1 and CDR2: MNHNS and SASEGT. Trimming pared 4 bases from V and 6 bases from J, leaving 10 bases between.